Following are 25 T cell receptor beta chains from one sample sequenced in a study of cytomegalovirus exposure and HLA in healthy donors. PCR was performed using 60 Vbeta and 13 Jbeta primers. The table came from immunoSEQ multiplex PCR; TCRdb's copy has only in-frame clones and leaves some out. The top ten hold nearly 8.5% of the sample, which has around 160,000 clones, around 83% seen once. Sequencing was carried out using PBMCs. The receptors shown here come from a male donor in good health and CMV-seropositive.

CDR3 region: CATSRRVGGSSNQPQHF. CDR3 DNA sequence: TGTGCCACCAGCAGAAGGGTGGGAGGGTCGAGCAATCAGCCCCAGCATTTT. The chain combines TRBV15 with TRBJ1-5; D unclear. The V end was cut by 2 bases, the J end by 1 base, with 15 bases between. This CDR3 region has 17 residues. CDR1 is LNHNV and CDR2 is YYDKDF in the germline V gene (reference sequence).

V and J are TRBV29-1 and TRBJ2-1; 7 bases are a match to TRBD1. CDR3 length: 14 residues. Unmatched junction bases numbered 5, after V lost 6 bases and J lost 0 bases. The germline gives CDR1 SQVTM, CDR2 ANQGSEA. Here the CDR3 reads CSVSTGSSYNEQFF. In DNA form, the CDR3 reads TGCAGCGTCTCGACAGGGAGCTCCTACAATGAGCAGTTCTTC.

CDR3 loop: CASSMTGYSYEQYF. The CDR3 DNA reads as TGTGCCAGCTCGATGACAGGCTACTCCTACGAGCAGTACTTC. The chain combines TRBV18 with TRBJ2-5, with a tentative D call TRBD1 (6 bases). The J call may not be correct, given that the DNA end is closer to TRBJ2-7. Germline V gene data show CDR1 as KGHSH and CDR2 as LQKENI. This CDR3 has 14 residues.

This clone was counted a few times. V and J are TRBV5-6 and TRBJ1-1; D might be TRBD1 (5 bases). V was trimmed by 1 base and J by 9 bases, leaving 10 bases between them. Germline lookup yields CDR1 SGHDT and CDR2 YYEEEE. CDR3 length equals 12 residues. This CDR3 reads CASSLRTPKAFF. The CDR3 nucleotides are TGTGCCAGCAGCTTGCGGACACCTAAAGCTTTCTTT.

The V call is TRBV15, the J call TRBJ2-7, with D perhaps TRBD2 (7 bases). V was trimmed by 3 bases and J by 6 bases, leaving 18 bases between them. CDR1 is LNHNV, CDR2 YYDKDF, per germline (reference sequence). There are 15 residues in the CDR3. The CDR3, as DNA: TGTGCCACCAGCAGCGGGGGGCACAGGGCCCTCGAGCAGTACTTC. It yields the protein CATSSGGHRALEQYF. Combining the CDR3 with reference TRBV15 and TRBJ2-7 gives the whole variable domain DAMVIQNPRYQVTQFGKPVTLSCSQTLNHNVMYWYQQKSSQAPKLLFHYYDKDFNNEADTPDNFQSRRPNTSFCFLDIRSPGLGDTAMYLCATSSGGHRALEQYFGPGTRLTVT.

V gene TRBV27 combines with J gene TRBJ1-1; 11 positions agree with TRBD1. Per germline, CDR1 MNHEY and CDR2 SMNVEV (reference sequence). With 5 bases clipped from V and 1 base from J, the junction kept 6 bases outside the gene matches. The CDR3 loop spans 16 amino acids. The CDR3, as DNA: TGTGCCAGCAGTCCCTTGGGACAGGGGGGGAACACTGAAGCTTTCTTT. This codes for CASSPLGQGGNTEAFF.

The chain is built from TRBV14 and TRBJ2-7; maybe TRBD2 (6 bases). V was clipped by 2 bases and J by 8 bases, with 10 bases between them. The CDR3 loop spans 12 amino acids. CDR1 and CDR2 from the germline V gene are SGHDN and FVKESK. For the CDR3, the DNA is TGTGCCAGCAGCCAAAGTGGCGGGAAGCAGTACTTC. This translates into CASSQSGGKQYF.

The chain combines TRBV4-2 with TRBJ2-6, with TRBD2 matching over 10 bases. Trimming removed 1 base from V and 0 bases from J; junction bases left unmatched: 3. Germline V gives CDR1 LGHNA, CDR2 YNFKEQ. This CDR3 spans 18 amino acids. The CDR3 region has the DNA TGTGCCAGCAGCCAAGTTAGCGGGGGGCCCTCTGGGGCCAACGTCCTGACTTTC. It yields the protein CASSQVSGGPSGANVLTF.

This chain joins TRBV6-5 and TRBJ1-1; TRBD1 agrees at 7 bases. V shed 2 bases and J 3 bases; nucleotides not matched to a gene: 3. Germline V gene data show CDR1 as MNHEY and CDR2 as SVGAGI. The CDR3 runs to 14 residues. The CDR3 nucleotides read TGTGCCAGCAGTTACAAGGGGGCGGACACTGAAGCTTTCTTT. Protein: CASSYKGADTEAFF.

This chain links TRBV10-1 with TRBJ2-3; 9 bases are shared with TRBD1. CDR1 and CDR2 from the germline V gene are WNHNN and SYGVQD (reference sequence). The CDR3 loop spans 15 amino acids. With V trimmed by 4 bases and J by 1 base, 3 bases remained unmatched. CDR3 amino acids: CASSGDRVGTDTQYF. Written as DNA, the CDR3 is TGCGCCAGCAGTGGGGACAGGGTCGGCACAGATACGCAGTATTTT.

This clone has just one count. The CDR3 region has the DNA TGTGCCAGCTCTATAGCGGGAGCGGGAGCCGGGGAGCTGTTTTTT. Its protein product is CASSIAGAGAGELFF. The gene calls are TRBV28 and TRBJ2-2; TRBD2 agrees at 9 bases. The CDR3 extends over 15 amino acids. The germline gives CDR1 MDHEN, CDR2 SYDVKM. The ends lost 8 bases at V and 6 bases at J; junction bases unmatched: 10.

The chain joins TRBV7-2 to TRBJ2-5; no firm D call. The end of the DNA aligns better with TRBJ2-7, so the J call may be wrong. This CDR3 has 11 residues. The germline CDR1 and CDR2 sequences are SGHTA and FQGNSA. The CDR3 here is CASSPSYEQYF. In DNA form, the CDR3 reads TGTGCCAGCAGCCCTTCCTACGAGCAGTACTTC.

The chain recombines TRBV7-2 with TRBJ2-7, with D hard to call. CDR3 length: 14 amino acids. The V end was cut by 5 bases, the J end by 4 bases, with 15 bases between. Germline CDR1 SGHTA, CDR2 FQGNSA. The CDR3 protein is CASSPPSRGYEQYF. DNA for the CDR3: TGTGCCAGCAGCCCACCCAGCCGAGGTTACGAGCAGTACTTC. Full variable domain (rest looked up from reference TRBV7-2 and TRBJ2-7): GAGVSQSPSNKVTEKGKDVELRCDPISGHTALYWYRQSLGQGLEFLIYFQGNSAPDKSGLPSDRFSAERTGGSVSTLTIQRTQQEDSAVYLCASSPPSRGYEQYFGPGTRLTVT.

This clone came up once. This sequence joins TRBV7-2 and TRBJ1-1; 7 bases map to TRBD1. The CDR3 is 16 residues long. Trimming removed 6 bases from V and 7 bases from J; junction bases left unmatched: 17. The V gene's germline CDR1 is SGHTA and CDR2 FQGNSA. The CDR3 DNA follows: TGTGCCAGCAGACCATCAACCGGGACAGCATATTTTGAAGCTTTCTTT. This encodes CASRPSTGTAYFEAFF.

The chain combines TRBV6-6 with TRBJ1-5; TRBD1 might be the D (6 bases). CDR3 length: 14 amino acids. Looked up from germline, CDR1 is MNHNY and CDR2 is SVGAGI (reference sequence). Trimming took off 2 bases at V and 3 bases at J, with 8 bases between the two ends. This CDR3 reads CASSYPGANQPQHF. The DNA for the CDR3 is TGTGCCAGCAGTTACCCAGGGGCCAATCAGCCCCAGCATTTT.

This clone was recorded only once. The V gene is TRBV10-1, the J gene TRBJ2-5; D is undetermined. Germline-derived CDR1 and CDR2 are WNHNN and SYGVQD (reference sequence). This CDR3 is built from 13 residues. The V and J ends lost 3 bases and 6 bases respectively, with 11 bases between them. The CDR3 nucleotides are TGCGCCAGCAGTGAAACGCGACTGAAGACCCAGTACTTC. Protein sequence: CASSETRLKTQYF.

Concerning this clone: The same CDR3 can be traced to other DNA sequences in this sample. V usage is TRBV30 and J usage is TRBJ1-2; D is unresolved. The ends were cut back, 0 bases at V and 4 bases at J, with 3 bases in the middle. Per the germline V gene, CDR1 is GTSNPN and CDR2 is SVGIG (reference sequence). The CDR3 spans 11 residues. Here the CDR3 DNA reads TGTGCCTGGAGTGTCGGCTATGGCTACACCTTC. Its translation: CAWSVGYGYTF.

The CDR3 DNA reads TGTGCCAGCAGTGAATTTAGCGGGGGCAGCACAGATACGCAGTATTTT. Its translation is CASSEFSGGSTDTQYF. The chain recombines TRBV6-1 with TRBJ2-3; 9 bases align to TRBD2. Germline loops: CDR1 MNHNS, CDR2 SASEGT. V shed 2 bases, J shed 0 bases, and the junction held 3 bases outside the gene matches. The CDR3 consists of 16 residues.

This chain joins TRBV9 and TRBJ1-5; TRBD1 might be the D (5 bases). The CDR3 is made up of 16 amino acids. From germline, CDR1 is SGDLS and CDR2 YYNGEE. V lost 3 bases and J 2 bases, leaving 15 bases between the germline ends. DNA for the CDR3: TGTGCCAGCAGCGCGGGGGGGGACTCGCGCAATCAGCCCCAGCATTTT. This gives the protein CASSAGGDSRNQPQHF.

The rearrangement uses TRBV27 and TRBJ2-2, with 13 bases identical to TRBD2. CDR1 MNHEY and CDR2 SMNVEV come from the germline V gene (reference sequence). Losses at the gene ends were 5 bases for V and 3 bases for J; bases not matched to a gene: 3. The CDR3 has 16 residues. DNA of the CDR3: TGTGCCAGCAGTCCAGGACTAGCGGGAGACACCGGGGAGCTGTTTTTT. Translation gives CASSPGLAGDTGELFF.

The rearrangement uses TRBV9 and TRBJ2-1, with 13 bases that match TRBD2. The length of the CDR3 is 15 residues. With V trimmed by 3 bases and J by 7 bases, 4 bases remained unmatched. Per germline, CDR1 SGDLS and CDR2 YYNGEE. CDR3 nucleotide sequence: TGTGCCAGCAGCGAACTAGCGGGGGGGCCGAATGAGCAGTTCTTC. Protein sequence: CASSELAGGPNEQFF.

The chain's CDR3 is CASSLVPFSTDTGYNEQFF. The CDR3 bases are TGTGCCAGCAGCTTGGTCCCATTTAGTACGGACACCGGCTACAATGAGCAGTTCTTC. The chain couples TRBV5-4 to TRBJ2-1; weak D call: TRBD1 (5 bases). V was cut by 0 bases and J by 3 bases, with 22 bases left in between. The CDR3 consists of 19 residues. The germline V gene has CDR1 SGHNT and CDR2 YYREEE (reference sequence). Full variable domain (outside the CDR3, taken from reference TRBV5-4 and TRBJ2-1): ETGVTQSPTHLIKTRGQQVTLRCSSQSGHNTVSWYQQALGQGPQFIFQYYREEENGRGNFPPRFSGLQFPNYSSELNVNALELDDSALYLCASSLVPFSTDTGYNEQFFGPGTRLTVL.

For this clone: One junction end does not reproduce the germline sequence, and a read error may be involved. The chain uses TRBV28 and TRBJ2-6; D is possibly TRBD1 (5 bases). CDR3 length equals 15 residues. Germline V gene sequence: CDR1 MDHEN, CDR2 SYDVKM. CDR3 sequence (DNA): TGTGCCAGCAACCCCGCGTACTCTGGGGCCAACGGCCTGACTTTC. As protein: CASNPAYSGANGLTF.

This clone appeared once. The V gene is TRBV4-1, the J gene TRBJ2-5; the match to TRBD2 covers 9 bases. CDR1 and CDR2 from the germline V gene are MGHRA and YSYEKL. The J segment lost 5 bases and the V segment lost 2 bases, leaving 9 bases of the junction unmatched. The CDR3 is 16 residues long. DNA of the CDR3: TGCGCCAGCAGCCAAATCCTCCTAGCGGGGAGGGAGACCCAGTACTTC. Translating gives CASSQILLAGRETQYF.

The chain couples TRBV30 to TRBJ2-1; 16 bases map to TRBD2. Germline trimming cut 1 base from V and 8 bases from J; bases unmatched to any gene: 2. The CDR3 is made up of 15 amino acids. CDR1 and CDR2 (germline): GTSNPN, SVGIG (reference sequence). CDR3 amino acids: CAWSAGLAGGHEQFF. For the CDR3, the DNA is TGTGCCTGGAGTGCGGGACTAGCGGGGGGGCATGAGCAGTTCTTC. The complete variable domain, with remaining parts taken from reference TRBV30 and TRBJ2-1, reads SQTIHQWPATLVQPVGSPLSLECTVEGTSNPNLYWYRQAAGRGLQLLFYSVGIGQISSEVPQNLSASRPQDRQFILSSKKLLLSDSGFYLCAWSAGLAGGHEQFFGPGTRLTVL.